This T cell receptor beta chain was identified in a study of T cell responses to AZD1222 COVID-19 vaccine. About the study: Pooled samples include second doses given at about 4 or 12 weeks.

Trimming took off 7 bases at V and 2 bases at J, with 19 bases between the two ends. The CDR3 spans 16 residues. Germline V gene lookup returns CDR1 SEHNR and CDR2 FQNEAQ (reference sequence). General study findings and limits: Donor demographics were predominantly white British with a female majority; clonal diversity may be underestimated.

A remark on this clone: Its antigen is undetermined.

Clones were sequenced by immunoSEQ multiplex PCR, and TCRdb holds only the in-frame ones, with some missing. The sample lists more than 35,000 clones, over 80% seen once, with roughly half in the top ten. This sample comprised peripheral blood, obtained on day 0 of AZD1222 vaccination. The clonotype was recovered from an adult in good health. The V call is TRBV7-9, the J call TRBJ2-3; weak D call: TRBD2 (6 bases). This CDR3 reads CASTELVAATTDTQYF. As DNA, the CDR3 is TGTGCCAGCACCGAGCTGGTAGCGGCTACCACAGATACGCAGTATTTT. Based on the CDR3 plus reference TRBV7-9 and TRBJ2-3, the full variable domain is DTGVSQNPRHKITKRGQNVTFRCDPISEHNRLYWYRQTLGQGPEFLTYFQNEAQLEKSRLLSDRFSAERPKGSFSTLEIQRTEQGDSAMYLCASTELVAATTDTQYFGPGTRLTVL.